These 9 T cell receptor beta chains were all obtained from the same sample, sequenced in a study of T cell responses to AZD1222 COVID-19 vaccine. Some clones are missing from TCRdb's copy, which holds only in-frame ones; the method was immunoSEQ multiplex PCR. The sample lists around 130,000 clones, over 75% occurring once. The material sequenced was peripheral blood, taken on day 0 of MenACWY control vaccination. These receptors came from an adult in good health.

This clone is a singleton in its sample. The chain couples TRBV29-1 to TRBJ2-7; possible D gene TRBD2, 6 bases. V was trimmed by 3 bases and J by 0 bases, leaving 9 bases between them. In germline, CDR1 is SQVTM, CDR2 ANQGSEA. This CDR3 contains 13 residues. The CDR3 loop is CSVDTGVSYEQYF. In DNA, the CDR3 is TGCAGCGTTGATACGGGGGTCTCCTACGAGCAGTACTTC.

This clone has just one count. The chain combines TRBV5-1 with TRBJ2-1; TRBD2 matches 13 bases. Germline lookup yields CDR1 SGHRS and CDR2 YFSETQ. V was clipped by 3 bases and J by 6 bases; unmatched bases: 12. The CDR3 length is 18 residues. CDR3 region: CASSSLLAGGPTGNEQFF. In DNA form, the CDR3 reads TGCGCCAGCAGCTCGCTACTAGCGGGAGGGCCGACTGGCAATGAGCAGTTCTTC.

The rearrangement uses TRBV30 and TRBJ2-2; tentatively, D is TRBD1 or TRBD2 (5 bases each). The CDR3 is made up of 15 amino acids. Trimming cost V 3 bases and J 7 bases, with 18 bases left between them. Germline CDR1 and CDR2: GTSNPN and SVGIG (reference sequence). The CDR3 bases are TGTGCCTGGAGCTACCGGGACCTTCAGGGCGGGGAGCTGTTTTTT. Its translation is CAWSYRDLQGGELFF.

This rearrangement joins TRBV5-1 to TRBJ2-7; D is ambiguous. There are 13 residues in the CDR3. Germline V gene sequence: CDR1 SGHRS, CDR2 YFSETQ. The V gene lost 0 bases and the J gene lost 1 base, with 5 bases spanning the gap. CDR3 DNA: TGCGCCAGCAGCTTGGTGGTATCCTACGAGCAGTACTTC. Amino acids: CASSLVVSYEQYF. Full variable domain (rest looked up from reference TRBV5-1 and TRBJ2-7): KAGVTQTPRYLIKTRGQQVTLSCSPISGHRSVSWYQQTPGQGLQFLFEYFSETQRNKGNFPGRFSGRQFSNSRSEMNVSTLELGDSALYLCASSLVVSYEQYFGPGTRLTVT.

This chain joins TRBV19 and TRBJ1-2, with D possibly being TRBD1 (5 bases). The CDR3 spans 13 residues. The germline CDR1 and CDR2 sequences are LNHDA and SQIVND (reference sequence). Trimming took 6 bases from V and 4 from J, leaving 12 bases between them. The CDR3 nucleotides are TGTGCCAGTAGCGGACAAGAAATCTATGGCTACACCTTC. Translated, it gives CASSGQEIYGYTF.

The chain is built from TRBV27 and TRBJ2-2; 7 nucleotides match TRBD1. The CDR3 has 15 amino acids. Germline V gene sequence: CDR1 MNHEY, CDR2 SMNVEV (reference sequence). V lost 6 bases and J lost 6; bases outside the gene matches: 10. CDR3 amino acids: CASRGQAQGAGELFF. The CDR3 nucleotides read TGTGCCAGCAGAGGTCAAGCGCAGGGGGCCGGGGAGCTGTTTTTT.

This clone was counted a single time. The DNA of the CDR3 is TGTGCCAGCAGCCGGAGCGGCGGGAACGGTTTGGAGCAGTACTTC. This gives the protein CASSRSGGNGLEQYF. The gene calls are TRBV7-9 and TRBJ2-7, with TRBD2 as a possible D gene (6 bases). Trimming stripped 5 bases from V and 7 bases from J, with 21 bases between. CDR3 size: 15 residues. Germline CDR1 SEHNR, CDR2 FQNEAQ (reference sequence). The whole variable domain, filled in from reference TRBV7-9 and TRBJ2-7, reads DTGVSQNPRHKITKRGQNVTFRCDPISEHNRLYWYRQTLGQGPEFLTYFQNEAQLEKSRLLSDRFSAERPKGSFSTLEIQRTEQGDSAMYLCASSRSGGNGLEQYFGPGTRLTVT.

This clone was seen just once. V is TRBV4-1 and J is TRBJ1-6; TRBD1 is a possible D gene (6 bases). This CDR3 region has 16 residues. The germline V gene encodes CDR1 MGHRA and CDR2 YSYEKL. V lost 5 bases and J lost 5, with 16 bases in between. Here the CDR3 DNA reads TGCGCCAGCAGCTCCCGAACCGGGACACATAATTCACCCCTCCACTTT. Amino acid sequence: CASSSRTGTHNSPLHF.

The chain employs TRBV2 and TRBJ1-5; 7 positions match TRBD1. The CDR3 consists of 14 residues. Per the germline V gene, CDR1 is SNHLY and CDR2 is FYNNEI. The J segment lost 7 bases and the V segment lost 3 bases, leaving 6 bases of the junction unmatched. The CDR3 loop is CASSEDRIKQPQHF. DNA for the CDR3: TGTGCCAGCAGTGAGGACAGGATAAAACAGCCCCAGCATTTT.